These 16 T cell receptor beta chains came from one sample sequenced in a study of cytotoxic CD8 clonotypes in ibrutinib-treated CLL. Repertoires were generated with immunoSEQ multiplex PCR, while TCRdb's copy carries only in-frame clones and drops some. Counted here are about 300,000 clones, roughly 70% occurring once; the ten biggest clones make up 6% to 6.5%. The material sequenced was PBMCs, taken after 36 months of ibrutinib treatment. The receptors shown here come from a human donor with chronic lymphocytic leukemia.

The CDR3 here is CAISESTQQGSGYGYTF. As DNA, the CDR3 is TGTGCCATCAGTGAGTCCACACAACAGGGTTCGGGGTATGGCTACACCTTC. The chain carries TRBV10-3 and TRBJ1-2, with D maybe TRBD1 (6 bases). This CDR3 is built from 17 residues. CDR1 is ENHRY and CDR2 is SYGVKD in the germline V gene. V lost 0 bases, J lost 5 bases, and 19 bases lay in between.

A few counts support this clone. CDR3 coding DNA: TGTGCCAGCAGCGTAGTCGGGACCGGGGTTGGCCGCTCCGGCTACACCTTC. This gives the protein CASSVVGTGVGRSGYTF. This chain links TRBV9 with TRBJ1-2; a weak D match, TRBD1 (5 bases). The CDR3 totals 17 residues. V lost 0 bases and J lost 8, with 23 bases in between. The germline CDR1 and CDR2 sequences are SGDLS and YYNGEE.

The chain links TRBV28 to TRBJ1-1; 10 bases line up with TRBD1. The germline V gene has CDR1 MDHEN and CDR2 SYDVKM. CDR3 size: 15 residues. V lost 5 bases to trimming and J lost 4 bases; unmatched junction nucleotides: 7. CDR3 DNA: TGTGCCAGCAGTCCCTGGGACAGGGGTTCCACTGAAGCTTTCTTT. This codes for CASSPWDRGSTEAFF. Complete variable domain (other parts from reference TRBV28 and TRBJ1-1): DVKVTQSSRYLVKRTGEKVFLECVQDMDHENMFWYRQDPGLGLRLIYFSYDVKMKEKGDIPEGYSVSREKKERFSLILESASTNQTSMYLCASSPWDRGSTEAFFGQGTRLTVV.

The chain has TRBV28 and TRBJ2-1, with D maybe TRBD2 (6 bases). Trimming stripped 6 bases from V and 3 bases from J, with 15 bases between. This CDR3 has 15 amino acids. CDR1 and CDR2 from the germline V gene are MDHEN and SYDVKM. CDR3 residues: CASSQGGGVYNEQFF. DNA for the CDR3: TGTGCCAGCAGCCAGGGAGGAGGGGTCTACAATGAGCAGTTCTTC.

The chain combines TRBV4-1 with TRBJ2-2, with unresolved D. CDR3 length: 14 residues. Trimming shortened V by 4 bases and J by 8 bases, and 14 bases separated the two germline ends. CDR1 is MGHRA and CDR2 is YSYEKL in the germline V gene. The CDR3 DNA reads TGCGCCAGCAGCCTGGCCCATTTGGCGGGGGAGCTGTTTTTT. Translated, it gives CASSLAHLAGELFF.

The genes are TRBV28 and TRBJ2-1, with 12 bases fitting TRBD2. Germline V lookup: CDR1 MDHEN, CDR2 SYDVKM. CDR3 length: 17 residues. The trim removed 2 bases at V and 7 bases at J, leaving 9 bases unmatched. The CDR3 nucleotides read TGTGCCAGCAGTTTAATCGGGCTAGCGGGAGGGCGTAATGAGCAGTTCTTC. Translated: CASSLIGLAGGRNEQFF.

In DNA form, the CDR3 reads TGTGCCAGCATGAAGAACACTGAAGCTTTCTTT. It specifies CASMKNTEAFF. This rearrangement joins TRBV6-1 to TRBJ1-1; D is uncertain. The CDR3 extends over 11 amino acids. V lost 7 bases and J lost 1, with 4 bases in between. Germline CDR1 is MNHNS and CDR2 is SASEGT.

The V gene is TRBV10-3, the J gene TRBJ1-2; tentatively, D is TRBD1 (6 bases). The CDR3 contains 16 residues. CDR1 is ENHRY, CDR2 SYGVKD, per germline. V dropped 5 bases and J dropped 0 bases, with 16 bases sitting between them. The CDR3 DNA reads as TGTGCCATCAGTCCTAGGCAGGGGACCTCTAACTATGGCTACACCTTC. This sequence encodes CAISPRQGTSNYGYTF.

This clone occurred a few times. CDR3 loop: CASSPPVSARTGELFF. Here the CDR3 DNA reads TGTGCCAGCTCACCACCCGTCTCGGCGAGGACCGGGGAGCTGTTTTTT. This rearrangement joins TRBV18 to TRBJ2-2, with D unresolved. Looked up from germline, CDR1 is KGHSH and CDR2 is LQKENI. Trimming removed 0 bases at V and 5 bases at J, with 13 bases between. This CDR3 comprises 16 residues.

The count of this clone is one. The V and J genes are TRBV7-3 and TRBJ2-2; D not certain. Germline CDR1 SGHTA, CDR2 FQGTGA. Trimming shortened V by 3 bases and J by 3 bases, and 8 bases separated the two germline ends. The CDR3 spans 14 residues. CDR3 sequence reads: CASSFSPYTGELFF. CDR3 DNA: TGTGCCAGCAGCTTCTCCCCATACACCGGGGAGCTGTTTTTT.

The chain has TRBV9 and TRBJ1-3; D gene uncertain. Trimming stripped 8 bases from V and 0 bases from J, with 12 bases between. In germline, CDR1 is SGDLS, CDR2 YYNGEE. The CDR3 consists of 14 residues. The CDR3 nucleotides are TGTGCCAGTGGACGTCAGAGCTCTGGAAACACCATATATTTT. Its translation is CASGRQSSGNTIYF.

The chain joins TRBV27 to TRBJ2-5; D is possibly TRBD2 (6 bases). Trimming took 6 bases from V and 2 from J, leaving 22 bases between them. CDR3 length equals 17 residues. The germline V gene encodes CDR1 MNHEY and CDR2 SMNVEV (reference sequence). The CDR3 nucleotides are TGTGCCAGCAGACTTAGAGGGAGAGGGAGGACTCAAGAGACCCAGTACTTC. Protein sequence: CASRLRGRGRTQETQYF.

The CDR3 reads CASSGDRGAEQYF. CDR3 in DNA: TGTGCCAGCAGCGGAGACAGGGGCGCCGAGCAGTACTTC. The V and J genes are TRBV5-6 and TRBJ2-7; 8 positions match TRBD1. Germline values: CDR1 SGHDT, CDR2 YYEEEE. After removal of 4 bases from V and 6 bases from J, the junction contained 6 bases not matched to a gene. The CDR3 spans 13 residues.

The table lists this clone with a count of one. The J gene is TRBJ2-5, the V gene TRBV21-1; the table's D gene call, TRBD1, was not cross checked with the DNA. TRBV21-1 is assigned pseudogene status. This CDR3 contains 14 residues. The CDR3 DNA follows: TGTGCCAGCAGCCAGACGACACCACAAGAGACCCAGTACTTC. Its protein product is CASSQTTPQETQYF.

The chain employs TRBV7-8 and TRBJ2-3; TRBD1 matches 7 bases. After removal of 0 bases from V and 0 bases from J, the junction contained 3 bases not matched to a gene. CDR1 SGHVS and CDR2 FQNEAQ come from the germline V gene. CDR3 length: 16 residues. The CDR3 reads CASSLATGTSTDTQYF. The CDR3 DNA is TGTGCCAGCAGCTTAGCGACAGGGACCAGCACAGATACGCAGTATTTT.

CDR3 sequence reads: CATHQGARANVLTF. DNA for the CDR3: TGTGCCACCCACCAGGGGGCGAGGGCCAACGTCCTGACTTTC. The chain links TRBV19 to TRBJ2-6; TRBD1 matches 8 bases. This CDR3 spans 14 amino acids. CDR1 LNHDA and CDR2 SQIVND come from the germline V gene (reference sequence). Trimming took 10 bases from V and 5 from J; bases not matched to a gene: 7.